This passage covers 17 T cell receptor beta chains from one sample sequenced in a study of cytomegalovirus exposure and HLA in healthy donors. PCR used 60 Vbeta primers and 13 Jbeta primers. Generated by immunoSEQ multiplex PCR, the TCRdb table keeps only in-frame clones and is missing some. Of 100,000 to 150,000 clones detected, 60% to 80% appear once; the ten largest clones hold 3.3%. Sequencing used PBMCs. The receptors here all came from a woman aged 45-59 years in good health and CMV-seronegative.

The chain couples TRBV4-1 to TRBJ2-3; 8 positions match TRBD1. The CDR3 is made up of 16 amino acids. V was clipped by 0 bases and J by 1 base; unmatched bases: 3. Germline V CDR1 and CDR2: MGHRA, YSYEKL. The chain's CDR3 is CASSQERGQGTDTQYF. In DNA form, the CDR3 reads TGCGCCAGCAGCCAAGAAAGGGGACAGGGCACAGATACGCAGTATTTT.

The rearrangement links TRBV9 to TRBJ2-2; D is unresolved. Germline lookup yields CDR1 SGDLS and CDR2 YYNGEE. The CDR3 is 12 residues long. V lost 4 bases and J 1 base, leaving 2 bases between the germline ends. The CDR3 DNA is TGTGCCAGCAGCCTGAACACCGGGGAGCTGTTTTTT. Residues: CASSLNTGELFF. The variable domain in full, completed from reference TRBV9 and TRBJ2-2, reads DSGVTQTPKHLITATGQRVTLRCSPRSGDLSVYWYQQSLDQGLQFLIQYYNGEERAKGNILERFSAQQFPDLHSELNLSSLELGDSALYFCASSLNTGELFFGEGSRLTVL.

The chain recombines TRBV5-4 with TRBJ2-5, with 8 nucleotides matching TRBD2. Trimming took 0 bases from V and 1 from J; bases not matched to a gene: 5. The germline V gene has CDR1 SGHNT and CDR2 YYREEE (reference sequence). The CDR3 spans 16 residues. Here the CDR3 DNA reads TGTGCCAGCAGCTTGGGGGGACTAGGGGTCCAAGAGACCCAGTACTTC. Its translation is CASSLGGLGVQETQYF.

This clone was recorded a few times. The chain joins TRBV6-1 to TRBJ2-1; D remains unclear. The ends were cut back, 4 bases at V and 8 bases at J, with 12 bases in the middle. This CDR3 spans 13 amino acids. CDR1 is MNHNS and CDR2 is SASEGT in the germline V gene. CDR3 bases: TGTGCCAGCAGTGTCGTTTTTGGCTATGAGCAGTTCTTC. It translates to CASSVVFGYEQFF.

This clone has only a few counts. The chain employs TRBV10-3 and TRBJ2-3; no firm D call. The CDR3 runs to 11 residues. The V end was cut by 11 bases, the J end by 5 bases, with 11 bases between. CDR1 ENHRY and CDR2 SYGVKD come from the germline V gene. The DNA for the CDR3 is TGTGCCCATGGGCCCGGAGATACGCAGTATTTT. Translating it yields CAHGPGDTQYF.

A few counts support this clone. V usage is TRBV27 and J usage is TRBJ1-6; no definite D call. Germline V gene sequence: CDR1 MNHEY, CDR2 SMNVEV (reference sequence). Deletions cut 2 bases from V and 9 bases from J, with 11 bases between. This CDR3 has 14 amino acids. The CDR3 sequence is CASSLGHTISPLHF. In nucleotides, the CDR3 is TGTGCCAGCAGTTTAGGGCACACAATTTCACCCCTCCACTTT.

The genes are TRBV5-5 and TRBJ1-5; D might be TRBD1 (6 bases). Germline CDR1 and CDR2: SGHKS and YYEKEE (reference sequence). The length of the CDR3 is 18 residues. Trimming pared 4 bases from V and 2 bases from J, leaving 22 bases between. The CDR3 reads CASSRDGGAGAGNQPQHF. The DNA for the CDR3 is TGTGCCAGCAGCCGTGATGGGGGAGCAGGGGCGGGCAATCAGCCCCAGCATTTT.

The rearrangement uses TRBV7-2 and TRBJ1-1; TRBD1 matches at 8 bases. The CDR3 contains 14 residues. With V trimmed by 3 bases and J by 5 bases, 5 bases remained unmatched. Germline V lookup: CDR1 SGHTA, CDR2 FQGNSA. In DNA, the CDR3 is TGTGCCAGCAGCTTCTCCAGGGGGCGTACTGAAGCTTTCTTT. This translates into CASSFSRGRTEAFF.

The CDR3 here is CASSQLTGAGANVLTF. The CDR3 region has the DNA TGCGCCAGCAGCCAGCTGACAGGGGCAGGGGCCAACGTCCTGACTTTC. V usage is TRBV4-3 and J usage is TRBJ2-6; TRBD1 aligns across 8 bases. This CDR3 spans 16 amino acids. Germline CDR1 LGHNA, CDR2 YSLEER. J lost 4 bases, V lost 3 bases, and 5 bases had no gene match.

A few counts support this clone. This sequence joins TRBV5-4 and TRBJ1-2, with 7 nucleotides matching TRBD1. Looked up from germline, CDR1 is SGHNT and CDR2 is YYREEE (reference sequence). The CDR3 runs to 14 residues. V shed 3 bases, J shed 1 base, and the junction held 3 bases outside the gene matches. Here the CDR3 DNA reads TGTGCCAGCAGCTCGGACAGGATTAACTATGGCTACACCTTC. Translation gives CASSSDRINYGYTF.

The chain employs TRBV5-4 and TRBJ2-6; D is possibly TRBD2 (7 bases). The V gene's germline CDR1 is SGHNT and CDR2 YYREEE (reference sequence). This CDR3 comprises 17 residues. With 7 bases removed from V and 3 bases from J, the gap between germline ends came to 20 bases. The CDR3 loop is CASAGGGGFVGANVLTF. The CDR3 nucleotides read TGTGCCAGCGCCGGAGGGGGGGGCTTTGTTGGGGCCAACGTCCTGACTTTC.

This clone was seen only a few times. The chain is built from TRBV28 and TRBJ2-7; D is possibly TRBD2 (5 bases). Germline CDR1 MDHEN, CDR2 SYDVKM. V was trimmed by 5 bases and J by 4 bases, leaving 21 bases between them. The CDR3 runs to 16 residues. CDR3 residues: CASSPRGRPKTYEQYF. The CDR3 region has the DNA TGTGCCAGCAGTCCCCGGGGTCGGCCAAAGACTTACGAGCAGTACTTC.

V gene TRBV19 combines with J gene TRBJ1-4, with 7 nucleotides matching TRBD1. Germline V CDR1 and CDR2: LNHDA, SQIVND (reference sequence). The CDR3 runs 14 residues. Trimming removed 5 bases from V and 8 bases from J; junction bases left unmatched: 8. The CDR3, as DNA: TGTGCCAGTAGTTCACAGGGGTTGCAGGAAAAACTGTTTTTT. This codes for CASSSQGLQEKLFF.

The J gene is TRBJ2-1, the V gene TRBV20-1, with D possibly matching TRBD2 (6 bases). This CDR3 has 10 amino acids. The germline V gene encodes CDR1 DFQATT and CDR2 SNEGSKA (reference sequence). Trimming removed 6 bases at V and 8 bases at J, with 8 bases between. The CDR3 nucleotides read TGCAGTGCCACGGGGGATGAGCAGTTCTTC. Protein product: CSATGDEQFF.

The J gene is TRBJ1-2, the V gene TRBV5-6, with D maybe TRBD1 (5 bases). From germline, CDR1 is SGHDT and CDR2 YYEEEE. The CDR3 is made up of 13 amino acids. Trimming pared 0 bases from V and 7 bases from J, leaving 10 bases between. CDR3 region: CASSLEQVRGYTF. CDR3 bases: TGTGCCAGCAGCTTGGAACAGGTCCGTGGCTACACCTTC.

In its sample, this clone is medium-sized. The chain combines TRBV11-2 with TRBJ2-1; TRBD2 agrees at 10 bases. CDR1 SGHAT and CDR2 FQNNGV come from the germline V gene. The CDR3 has 13 residues. V was clipped by 10 bases and J by 9 bases; unmatched bases: 9. The CDR3 nucleotides are TGTGCCACCGCCATAGCGGGAGGCTCTGAGCAGTTCTTC. It yields the protein CATAIAGGSEQFF.

The V gene is TRBV30, the J gene TRBJ2-7; 8 bases are a match to TRBD2. Germline V CDR1 and CDR2: GTSNPN, SVGIG (reference sequence). V trimming: 0 bases; J trimming: 1 base; junction bases outside the gene matches: 5. This CDR3 region has 15 residues. DNA for the CDR3: TGTGCCTGGAGTGTCGGTAGCGGGGTATCCTACGAGCAGTACTTC. Translating it yields CAWSVGSGVSYEQYF.